Below are 3 T cell receptor beta chains sequenced from a single sample in a study of breast tumors, draining lymph nodes, adjacent tissues. Samples came from axillary lymph nodes draining the breast cancer. TCRdb reprocessed the multiplex PCR reads with MiXCR, giving one entry per CDR3 protein. Among around 230,000 distinct CDR3 sequences listed, less than 45% were seen once. Sequencing was done on a sample of axillary lymph node tissue. The receptors shown here come from a female donor with breast cancer. Some clones in this sample may be carry-over from other donors' samples.

This clonotype was found many times. The chain links TRBV12-3 or TRBV12-4 to TRBJ2-1; 9 bases are shared with TRBD2. This CDR3 has 15 amino acids. Losses at the gene ends were 4 bases for V and 8 bases for J; bases not matched to a gene: 9. The CDR3 nucleotides read TGTGCCAGCAGTTCAGTCGGGACTAGCCCGCATGAGCAGTTCTTC. Amino acid sequence: CASSSVGTSPHEQFF.

The table lists this clonotype with many counts. V and J are TRBV9 and TRBJ2-7; TRBD2 matches 9 bases. The CDR3 runs to 17 residues. The germline CDR1 and CDR2 sequences are SGDLS and YYNGEE. With V trimmed by 6 bases and J by 5 bases, 18 bases remained unmatched. The DNA for the CDR3 is TGTGCCAGCAACCTAAGGGGTCTAGCGGGAAACGGAGACGAGCAGTACTTC. Its translation is CASNLRGLAGNGDEQYF.

The rearrangement joins TRBV2 to TRBJ1-3; D not resolved. Looked up from germline, CDR1 is SNHLY and CDR2 is FYNNEI. The CDR3 runs 16 residues. Trimming stripped 4 bases from V and 16 bases from J, with 29 bases between. CDR3 in DNA: TGTGCCAGCAGTGGGATTAGAACACCCTCTGGAAACACCGTGTATTTT. Amino acid sequence: CASSGIRTPSGNTVYF.